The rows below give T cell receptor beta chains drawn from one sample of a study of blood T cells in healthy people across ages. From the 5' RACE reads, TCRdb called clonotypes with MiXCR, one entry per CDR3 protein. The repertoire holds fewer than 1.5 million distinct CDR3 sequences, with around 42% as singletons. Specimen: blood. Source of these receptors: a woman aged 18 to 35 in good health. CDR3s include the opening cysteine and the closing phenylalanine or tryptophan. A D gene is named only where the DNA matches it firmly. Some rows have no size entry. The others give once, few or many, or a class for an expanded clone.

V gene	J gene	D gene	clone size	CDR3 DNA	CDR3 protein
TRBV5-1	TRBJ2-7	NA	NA	TGCGCCAGCAGCTTCCCGGGGGAGGACGAGCAGTACTTC	CASSFPGEDEQYF
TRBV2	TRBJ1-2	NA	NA	TGTGCCAGCAGAGCCGGGAGGGCTGGCTACACCTTC	CASRAGRAGYTF
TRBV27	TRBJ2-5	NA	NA	TGTGCCAGCAGTTTCGGACAGCGGAAGACCCAGTACTTC	CASSFGQRKTQYF
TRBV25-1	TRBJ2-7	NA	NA	TGTGCCAGCAGTGAATGGGGCCAGTACGAGCAGTACTTC	CASSEWGQYEQYF
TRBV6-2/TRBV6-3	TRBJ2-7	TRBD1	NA	TGTGCCAGCAGTTACTTGATGGGACAGTCAACCACCTACGAGCAGTACTTC	CASSYLMGQSTTYEQYF
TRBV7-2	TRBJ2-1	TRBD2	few	TGTGCCAGCAGCTACCGGACTAGCGGGCGCAATGAGCAGTTCTTC	CASSYRTSGRNEQFF
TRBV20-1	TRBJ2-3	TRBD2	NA	TGCAGTGCTGGATTAACCGGGACTAGCGGGATAGGGAGGCAGTATTTT	CSAGLTGTSGIGRQYF
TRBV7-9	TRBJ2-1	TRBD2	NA	TGTGCCAGCAGCCTCACTGGGGCTAGCGGGAGGTACAATGAGCAGTTCTTC	CASSLTGASGRYNEQFF
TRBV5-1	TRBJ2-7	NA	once	TGCGCCAGCAACTTGGAGTCAGCGGCCTTCGAGCAGTACTTC	CASNLESAAFEQYF
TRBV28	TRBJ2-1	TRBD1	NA	TGTGCCAGCAGTTTTTCGGACAGGGGCTACAATGAGCAGTTCTTC	CASSFSDRGYNEQFF
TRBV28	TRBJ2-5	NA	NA	TGTGCCAGCAGTTTAAGGGGGGGCCCTGTGGGGACCCAGTACTTC	CASSLRGGPVGTQYF
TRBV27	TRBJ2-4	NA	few	TGTGCCAGCAGCCTGACACTAGCCAAAAACATTCAGTACTTC	CASSLTLAKNIQYF
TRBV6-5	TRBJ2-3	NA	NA	TGTGCCAGCAGTTGGTCTGGCGCCGCGGGCACAGATACGCAGTATTTT	CASSWSGAAGTDTQYF
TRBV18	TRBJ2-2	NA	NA	TGTGCCAGCTCACCGCAAACCCAGTCCGGGGAGCTGTTTTTT	CASSPQTQSGELFF
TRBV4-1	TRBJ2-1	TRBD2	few	TGCGCCAGCAGCCAGGGAGGACTAGCCCCACACAATGAGCAGTTCTTC	CASSQGGLAPHNEQFF
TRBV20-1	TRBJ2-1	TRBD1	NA	TGCAGTGCTAGAGAGACAGGGACCAATGAGCAGTTCTTC	CSARETGTNEQFF
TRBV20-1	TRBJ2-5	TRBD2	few	TGCAGTGCTAGACTAGCGGGTCGGGAGACCCAGTACTTC	CSARLAGRETQYF
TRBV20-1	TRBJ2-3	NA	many	TGCAGTGCTAGAGGGGACGGGGATACGCAGTATTTT	CSARGDGDTQYF
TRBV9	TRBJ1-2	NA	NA	TGTGCCAGCAGCGCCCGGAGGTGGGGTGACTACACCTTC	CASSARRWGDYTF
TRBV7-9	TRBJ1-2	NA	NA	TGTGCCAGCAGCACCCCTGGGAGTCCGAGGGGCTACACCTTC	CASSTPGSPRGYTF
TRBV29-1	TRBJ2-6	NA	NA	TGCAGCGTCCCAGGAGGGCCTGGGGCCAACGTCCTGACTTTC	CSVPGGPGANVLTF
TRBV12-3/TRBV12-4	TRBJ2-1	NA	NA	TGTGCCAGCAGTGCCCACAGGGACGAGCAGTTCTTC	CASSAHRDEQFF
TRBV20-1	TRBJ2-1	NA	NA	TGCAGTGCTAGAGATCTGGGACGAGGGAATGAGCAGTTCTTC	CSARDLGRGNEQFF
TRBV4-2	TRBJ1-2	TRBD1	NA	TGTGCCAGCAGCCCCTCGACAGGGGGGCTGTCTGGCTACACCTTC	CASSPSTGGLSGYTF
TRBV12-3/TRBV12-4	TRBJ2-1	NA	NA	TGTGCCAGCAGTTTATTGGTGGCAACCGCTAGCGACGGTGAGCAGTTCTTC	CASSLLVATASDGEQFF
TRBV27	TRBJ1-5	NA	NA	TGTGCCAGCAGTTCAAGGAGGATGAGCAATCAGCCCCAGCATTTT	CASSSRRMSNQPQHF
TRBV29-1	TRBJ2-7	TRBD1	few	TGCAGCGTTGTATGGACAGGGGTGATCTACGAGCAGTACTTC	CSVVWTGVIYEQYF
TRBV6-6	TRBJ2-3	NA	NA	TGTGCCAGCACCCCGGGGGTCGATACGCAGTATTTT	CASTPGVDTQYF
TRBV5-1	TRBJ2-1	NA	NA	TGCGCCAGCAGCTCGGGTCGGGGTAGCTCCTACAATGAGCAGTTCTTC	CASSSGRGSSYNEQFF
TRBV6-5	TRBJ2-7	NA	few	TGTGCCAGCAGTTACTCTTATCGAGACACCGCTGGAAAGTACGAGCAGTACTTC	CASSYSYRDTAGKYEQYF
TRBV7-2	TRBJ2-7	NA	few	TGTGCCAGCAGCAAACAAGAGACAGGCTACGAGCAGTACTTC	CASSKQETGYEQYF
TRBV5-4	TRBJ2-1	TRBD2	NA	TGTGCCAGCAGCTGGACTAGCGGGGGGGAGGACAATGAGCAGTTCTTC	CASSWTSGGEDNEQFF
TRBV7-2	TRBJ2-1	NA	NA	TGTGCCAGCAGCTCCGGACAGCGGAAGGGTGAGCAGTTCTTC	CASSSGQRKGEQFF
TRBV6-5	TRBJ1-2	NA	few	TGTGCCAGCAGCCGACTCGTGCACTATGGCTACACCTTC	CASSRLVHYGYTF
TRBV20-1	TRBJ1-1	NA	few	TGCAGTGCTAGAGTGGGAGGGATGAACACTGAAGCTTTCTTT	CSARVGGMNTEAFF
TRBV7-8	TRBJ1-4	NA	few	TGTGCCAGCAGCCCTCGAGAAGGGAATGAAAAACTGTTTTTT	CASSPREGNEKLFF
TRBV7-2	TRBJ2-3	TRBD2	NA	TGTGCCAGCAGCTTCCAGGCGGGAGGACGGACAGATACGCAGTATTTT	CASSFQAGGRTDTQYF
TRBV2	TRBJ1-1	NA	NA	TGTGCCAGCAGTGGGGCAGGGCAAGGAAGATCTGAAGCTTTCTTT	CASSGAGQGRSEAFF
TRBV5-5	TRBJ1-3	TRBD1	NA	TGTGCCAGCAGCTGGGGGACAGCCGGAAACACCATATATTTT	CASSWGTAGNTIYF
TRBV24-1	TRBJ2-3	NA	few	TGTGCCACCAGTGTGCGAGCTGCTGCTAGCACAGATACGCAGTATTTT	CATSVRAAASTDTQYF
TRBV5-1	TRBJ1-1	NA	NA	TGCGCCAGCACCCCTAAGGGGGGGCTCACTGAAGCTTTCTTT	CASTPKGGLTEAFF
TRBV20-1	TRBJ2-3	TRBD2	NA	TGCAGTGCTAGTACTTGGACTAGCGGAGCGGGGGGCACAGATACGCAGTATTTT	CSASTWTSGAGGTDTQYF
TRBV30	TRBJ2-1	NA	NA	TGTGCCTGGACCAATACCAACTCCTACAATGAGCAGTTCTTC	CAWTNTNSYNEQFF
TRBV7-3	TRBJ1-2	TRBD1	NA	TGTGCCAGCAGCTTAACCCCCGGGACAGCGGAAGGCTACACCTTC	CASSLTPGTAEGYTF
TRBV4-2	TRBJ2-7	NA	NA	TGTGCCAGCAGCCAAGACGAGGGGCCCTACGAGCAGTACTTC	CASSQDEGPYEQYF
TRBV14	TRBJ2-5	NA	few	TGTGCCAGCAGCCAACTCCGGGACCAAGAGACCCAGTACTTC	CASSQLRDQETQYF
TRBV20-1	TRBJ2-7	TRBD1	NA	TGCAGTGCTAGAGACGACAGGGGGGCCCCCTACGAGCAGTACTTC	CSARDDRGAPYEQYF
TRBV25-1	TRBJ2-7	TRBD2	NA	TGTGCCACCGGACTAGCGGCCACCGAGCAGTACTTC	CATGLAATEQYF
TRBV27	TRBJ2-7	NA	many	TGTGCCAGCAGTACCGACAGATACGTCTACGAGCAGTACTTC	CASSTDRYVYEQYF
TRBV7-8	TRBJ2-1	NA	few	TGTGCCAGCAGCTTAGAACTAGACGCCCATGAGCAGTTCTTC	CASSLELDAHEQFF